Listed below are T cell receptor beta chains from one sample, sequenced in a study of blood T cell repertoires in COVID-19. Data came from immunoSEQ multiplex PCR; TCRdb stores just in-frame clones and leaves some out. The data show approximately 140,000 clones, approximately 90% seen once. Sequenced input: peripheral blood. The receptors originated from a human donor in a cohort sampled during active COVID-19. The CDR3 runs from the conserved cysteine through the conserved F or W. Fields, in order: D gene, clone size, J gene, V gene, CDR3 DNA, CDR3 protein. D genes are given only for firm matches. Size values are once, few and many counts, or a class for expanded clones, and some rows have none.

TRBD2,-,TRBJ2-1,TRBV4-1,TGCGCCAGCAGCCAGAGGGCTAGCGGGGGAAACAATGAGCAGTTCTTC,CASSQRASGGNNEQFF
TRBD2,-,TRBJ2-1,TRBV2,TGTGCCAGCAGCCAAAGGCCGGGACTAGCGGGTAGCAATGAGCAGTTCTTC,CASSQRPGLAGSNEQFF
TRBD1,-,TRBJ1-1,TRBV5-1,TGCGCCAGCAGCTCCGGGACAGGGAAAGCTTTCTTT,CASSSGTGKAFF
TRBD1,-,TRBJ1-2,TRBV2,TGTGCCAGCAGTGACGACAGGGGGCGCGGCTACACCTTC,CASSDDRGRGYTF
TRBD1,-,TRBJ2-5,TRBV5-1,TGCGCCAGCAGACTCCCGACAGGGCCTCAAGAGACCCAGTACTTC,CASRLPTGPQETQYF
-,-,TRBJ1-4,TRBV30,TGTGCCTGGAGTGTAATCGGTGAAAAACTGTTTTTT,CAWSVIGEKLFF
-,-,TRBJ2-1,TRBV27,TGTGCCAGCAGCAGGCCCCCTTGGACTTACAATGAGCAGTTCTTC,CASSRPPWTYNEQFF
-,-,TRBJ1-5,TRBV19,TGTGCCAGTAGGTGGAGAGGCAATCAGCCCCAGCATTTT,CASRWRGNQPQHF
-,-,TRBJ2-7,TRBV4-3,TGCGCCAGCAGCCAGGGCAGATACTACGAGCAGTACTTC,CASSQGRYYEQYF
TRBD1,-,TRBJ2-2,TRBV19,TGTGCCAGTAGTATAAGGTCTGGGACAGGGTTCACCGGGGAGCTGTTTTTT,CASSIRSGTGFTGELFF
-,-,TRBJ1-2,TRBV18,TGTGCCAGCTCACCACCGGGGAACAGGGCCTATGGCTACACCTTC,CASSPPGNRAYGYTF
TRBD1,-,TRBJ1-6,TRBV10-1,TGCGCCAGCAGGACAGGGAAGGGTGAAGCATCACCCCTCCACTTT,CASRTGKGEASPLHF
-,-,TRBJ2-3,TRBV27,TGTGCCAGCAGTTTAAGGGGGGGGTTAAACACAGATACGCAGTATTTT,CASSLRGGLNTDTQYF
-,-,TRBJ1-4,TRBV7-6,TGTGCCAGCAGCTTGCAGGGTCGGGAAAAACTGTTTTTT,CASSLQGREKLFF
TRBD2,-,TRBJ2-1,TRBV7-2,TGTGCCAGCAGCTTAGGACTCCTAGCGGGGGGGCAAGATGAGCAGTTCTTC,CASSLGLLAGGQDEQFF
-,-,TRBJ2-3,TRBV30,TGTGCCTGGACCACCGCGAGGAGCGGCAGCACAGATACGCAGTATTTT,CAWTTARSGSTDTQYF
-,-,TRBJ1-5,TRBV30,TGTGCCTGGAGTCGGGACTTTAGCAATCAGCCCCAGCATTTT,CAWSRDFSNQPQHF
TRBD1,-,TRBJ2-7,TRBV30,TGTGCCTGGAGTGCGGACAGGGTCGGGACCGAGCAGTACTTC,CAWSADRVGTEQYF
-,-,TRBJ2-2,TRBV9,TGTGCCAGCAGCGAGTCAGACTTTCCCACCGGGGAGCTGTTTTTT,CASSESDFPTGELFF
TRBD1,-,TRBJ1-6,TRBV2,TGTGCCAGCAGTGACAGGGGGTATTCACCCCTCCACTTT,CASSDRGYSPLHF
-,-,TRBJ1-2,TRBV5-6,TGTGCCAGCAGCTTGGGGCGGGTTTCAGGCTATGGCTACACCTTC,CASSLGRVSGYGYTF
-,few,TRBJ2-7,TRBV5-6,TGTGCCAGCAGCGGACTTGGCTACGAGCAGTACTTC,CASSGLGYEQYF
TRBD1,-,TRBJ2-7,TRBV24-1,TGTGCCACCAGTGACGGACAGGGGGGCGACGAGCAGTACTTC,CATSDGQGGDEQYF